One and the same sample provided the 5 T cell receptor beta chains below, sequenced in a study of T cell repertoires in aging, cancer and after chemotherapy. Rearranged V-D-J TRB sequences were amplified with a mixed TRB-A/B primer pool. MiXCR, applied by TCRdb to the multiplex PCR reads, yields one record per CDR3 protein. The table shows 2,200 or so distinct CDR3 sequences, with approximately 26% occurring only once. Amplification of TCR beta used genomic DNA extracted from peripheral blood. The specimen was blood. These receptors were collected from a human donor in good health.

By proportion, this clonotype is medium-sized. V gene TRBV6-5 combines with J gene TRBJ1-1; D call uncertain. The V end lost 0 bases, the J end lost 4 bases, and 6 bases lay between the germline ends. The length of the CDR3 is 13 residues. Germline V CDR1 and CDR2: MNHEY, SVGAGI. CDR3 DNA: TGTGCCAGCAGTTACTCGGAAACCACTGAAGCTTTCTTT. Protein: CASSYSETTEAFF.

The chain links TRBV11-2 to TRBJ2-3, with a tentative D call TRBD2 (5 bases). Germline V gene lookup returns CDR1 SGHAT and CDR2 FQNNGV. The ends were cut back, 1 base at V and 7 bases at J, with 9 bases in the middle. The CDR3 runs to 13 residues. The CDR3 spells CASSLGSVNTQYF. The CDR3 DNA sequence: TGTGCCAGCAGCTTAGGTAGCGTAAATACGCAGTATTTT.

Sample share makes this clonotype medium-sized. The V call is TRBV5-6, the J call TRBJ1-6; D remains unclear. V dropped 2 bases and J dropped 5 bases, with 8 bases sitting between them. The CDR3 is 14 residues long. From germline, CDR1 is SGHDT and CDR2 YYEEEE. As DNA, the CDR3 is TGTGCCAGCAGCTTAAACCCAGATAATTCACCCCTCCACTTT. Translating it yields CASSLNPDNSPLHF.

The gene calls are TRBV6-6 and TRBJ1-1; D unclear. The CDR3 loop spans 13 amino acids. Germline loops: CDR1 MNHNY, CDR2 SVGAGI (reference sequence). V was shortened by 2 bases and J by 6 bases, with 10 bases between the two germline ends. The CDR3 loop is CASSYMARAEAFF. DNA for the CDR3: TGTGCCAGCAGTTACATGGCGAGGGCTGAAGCTTTCTTT.

In its sample, this clonotype is medium-sized. The V gene is TRBV27, the J gene TRBJ2-6; D unclear. V was cut by 5 bases and J by 1 base, with 9 bases left in between. This CDR3 is 15 amino acids long. Germline CDR1 and CDR2: MNHEY and SMNVEV (reference sequence). CDR3 in amino acids: CASSPNGSGANVLTF. The CDR3 region has the DNA TGTGCCAGCAGTCCCAACGGATCTGGGGCCAACGTCCTGACTTTC.